One sample yielded the 26 T cell receptor beta chains listed below, sequenced in a study of shared clonotypes between healthy human individuals. CD8 cells regarded as naive lacked CD45RO, were positively chosen for CCR7, and omitted terminally differentiated effector memory CD45RA+ cells. Only in-frame clones appear in the TCRdb table, and some are missing; sequencing was by immunoSEQ multiplex PCR. The data contain under 2,000,000 clones, about 95% of them singletons. The specimen was naive CD8+ T cells sorted from blood. The receptors originated from a man younger than 30 in good health.

The rearrangement links TRBV4-1 to TRBJ1-1; the match to TRBD1 covers 7 bases. V was pared by 1 base and J by 2 bases, with 7 bases of the junction left unmatched. The CDR3 consists of 16 residues. Germline CDR1 is MGHRA and CDR2 is YSYEKL. The CDR3 reads CASSQAAGTANTEAFF. DNA for the CDR3: TGCGCCAGCAGCCAAGCCGCGGGGACAGCCAACACTGAAGCTTTCTTT.

The chain employs TRBV27 and TRBJ2-1; TRBD2 matches at 9 bases. J lost 4 bases, V lost 2 bases, and 6 bases had no gene match. Germline CDR1 reads MNHEY; CDR2 reads SMNVEV (reference sequence). The CDR3 extends over 16 amino acids. CDR3 residues: CASSLVPAGGYNEQFF. The CDR3 coding sequence is TGTGCCAGCAGTTTAGTCCCCGCGGGAGGGTACAATGAGCAGTTCTTC.

The chain has TRBV7-9 and TRBJ2-2; D remains unclear. There are 14 residues in the CDR3. V was trimmed by 5 bases and J by 1 base, leaving 8 bases between them. Germline V gene data show CDR1 as SEHNR and CDR2 as FQNEAQ (reference sequence). The CDR3, as DNA: TGTGCCAGCAGCACGCCCAGGAACACCGGGGAGCTGTTTTTT. Translation: CASSTPRNTGELFF.

V is TRBV4-1 and J is TRBJ2-7; 9 positions agree with TRBD2. Germline CDR1 and CDR2: MGHRA and YSYEKL. The junction had 6 bases not matched to a gene; V was cut back by 4 bases and J by 2 bases. The CDR3 sequence is 15 residues long. CDR3 nucleotides: TGCGCCAGCAGCCCCAGCGGGGGGCCACCCTACGAGCAGTACTTC. Encoded protein: CASSPSGGPPYEQYF.

This chain connects TRBV27 to TRBJ2-7; D might be TRBD2 (6 bases). V gave up 0 bases and J gave up 4 bases, with 13 bases separating them. Germline-derived CDR1 and CDR2 are MNHEY and SMNVEV (reference sequence). The CDR3 runs 15 residues. The CDR3 nucleotides read TGTGCCAGCAGTTTATCGGGGGGAATGGGGTACGAGCAGTACTTC. Its protein is CASSLSGGMGYEQYF.

The chain combines TRBV7-2 with TRBJ1-1; D unclear. V lost 2 bases and J 3 bases, leaving 7 bases between the germline ends. The V gene's germline CDR1 is SGHTA and CDR2 FQGNSA. The CDR3 length is 13 residues. The CDR3 nucleotides are TGTGCCAGCAGCTTAACTGGGCACACTGAAGCTTTCTTT. It codes for CASSLTGHTEAFF.

The rearrangement links TRBV30 to TRBJ1-1; 8 bases line up with TRBD1. Germline CDR1 is GTSNPN and CDR2 is SVGIG (reference sequence). Unmatched junction bases numbered 7, after V lost 4 bases and J lost 6 bases. CDR3 length equals 13 residues. CDR3 sequence reads: CAWNPGGGAEAFF. Written as DNA, the CDR3 is TGTGCCTGGAACCCAGGGGGCGGAGCTGAAGCTTTCTTT. Using reference TRBV30 and TRBJ1-1 for the parts outside the CDR3, the full variable domain is SQTIHQWPATLVQPVGSPLSLECTVEGTSNPNLYWYRQAAGRGLQLLFYSVGIGQISSEVPQNLSASRPQDRQFILSSKKLLLSDSGFYLCAWNPGGGAEAFFGQGTRLTVV.

The rearrangement joins TRBV14 to TRBJ1-3; D call uncertain. The CDR3 spans 15 residues. Germline lookup yields CDR1 SGHDN and CDR2 FVKESK. The V gene lost 0 bases and the J gene lost 13 bases, with 19 bases spanning the gap. The CDR3 bases are TGTGCCAGCAGCCAAGATTACCGGATGGGGTCGGGGATATATTTT. It yields the protein CASSQDYRMGSGIYF. The complete variable domain, with remaining parts taken from reference TRBV14 and TRBJ1-3, reads EAGVTQFPSHSVIEKGQTVTLRCDPISGHDNLYWYRRVMGKEIKFLLHFVKESKQDESGMPNNRFLAERTGGTYSTLKVQPAELEDSGVYFCASSQDYRMGSGIYFGEGSWLTVV.

This chain uses TRBV11-2 with TRBJ1-2; the match to TRBD1 covers 8 bases. Looked up from germline, CDR1 is SGHAT and CDR2 is FQNNGV. There are 14 residues in the CDR3. V lost 5 bases, J lost 6 bases, and 8 bases stayed unmatched. The CDR3 spells CASSPGRGPDGYTF. In DNA, the CDR3 is TGTGCCAGCAGCCCCGGCAGGGGGCCGGATGGCTACACCTTC. The variable domain in full, with the rest retrieved from reference TRBV11-2 and TRBJ1-2, is EAGVAQSPRYKIIEKRQSVAFWCNPISGHATLYWYQQILGQGPKLLIQFQNNGVVDDSQLPKDRFSAERLKGVDSTLKIQPAKLEDSAVYLCASSPGRGPDGYTFGSGTRLTVV.

The chain combines TRBV5-1 with TRBJ1-1, with D possibly TRBD1 on 6 matching bases. The V gene's germline CDR1 is SGHRS and CDR2 YFSETQ. CDR3 length equals 15 residues. V was cut by 6 bases and J by 3 bases, with 18 bases left in between. Here the CDR3 DNA reads TGCGCCAGCACGGATCAGGGGCCCTGGGACACTGAAGCTTTCTTT. Protein: CASTDQGPWDTEAFF. Full variable domain (remainder filled in from reference TRBV5-1 and TRBJ1-1): KAGVTQTPRYLIKTRGQQVTLSCSPISGHRSVSWYQQTPGQGLQFLFEYFSETQRNKGNFPGRFSGRQFSNSRSEMNVSTLELGDSALYLCASTDQGPWDTEAFFGQGTRLTVV.

V and J are TRBV9 and TRBJ2-5; the D gene is possibly TRBD1 (7 bases). CDR1 SGDLS and CDR2 YYNGEE come from the germline V gene. This CDR3 is built from 15 residues. V lost 4 bases and J 3 bases, leaving 16 bases between the germline ends. CDR3 nucleotide sequence: TGTGCCAGCAGCATTCCCCAGGGGGGAGAAGAGACCCAGTACTTC. Encoded protein: CASSIPQGGEETQYF.

The V and J genes are TRBV6-5 and TRBJ2-1; D possibly corresponds to TRBD2 (6 bases). The V end lost 5 bases, the J end lost 5 bases, and 13 bases lay between the germline ends. CDR1 and CDR2 from the germline V gene are MNHEY and SVGAGI. This CDR3 has 14 residues. This chain's CDR3 is CASSPLEGDNEQFF. The CDR3 coding sequence is TGTGCCAGCAGTCCCCTGGAGGGCGACAATGAGCAGTTCTTC.

This clone showed up just once. J is TRBJ2-3 and V is TRBV7-9, with TRBD1 identical over 7 bases. Losses at the gene ends were 2 bases for V and 1 base for J; bases not matched to a gene: 6. The CDR3 has 16 residues. Per the germline V gene, CDR1 is SEHNR and CDR2 is FQNEAQ (reference sequence). CDR3 DNA: TGTGCCAGCAGCTTACTCCAGGGGGTGGGCACAGATACGCAGTATTTT. Translated: CASSLLQGVGTDTQYF.

The chain combines TRBV4-3 with TRBJ2-1, with 8 positions matching TRBD2. Germline V gene data show CDR1 as LGHNA and CDR2 as YSLEER. V dropped 4 bases and J dropped 6; count of bases not matched to a gene: 5. This CDR3 region has 14 residues. The CDR3 DNA reads as TGCGCCAGCAGCCTGCGAGCGGGAGTCAATGAGCAGTTCTTC. Encoded protein: CASSLRAGVNEQFF.

Worth noting for this clone: The sample holds other DNA sequences that translate to the same CDR3. This chain joins TRBV25-1 and TRBJ1-2, with D uncertain. The V gene lost 2 bases and the J gene lost 4 bases, with 8 bases spanning the gap. The CDR3 contains 13 residues. CDR1 and CDR2 (germline): MGHDK, SYGVNS. CDR3 coding DNA: TGTGCCAGCAGTGAAGGAACGGGCTATGGCTACACCTTC. It specifies CASSEGTGYGYTF.

This chain connects TRBV15 to TRBJ2-2, with 10 bases aligning to TRBD1. The CDR3 is 14 residues long. The V gene end was trimmed by 7 bases and the J gene end by 6 bases; junction bases not matched to a gene: 5. The germline CDR1 and CDR2 sequences are LNHNV and YYDKDF (reference sequence). The CDR3 bases are TGTGCCACCATGTCGACAGGGGGCCCCGGGGAGCTGTTTTTT. Translated, it gives CATMSTGGPGELFF.

Notes on this clone: This same CDR3 is encoded by further DNA sequences in the sample. This sequence joins TRBV28 and TRBJ2-2; D is unresolved. V was cut by 6 bases and J by 2 bases, with 13 bases left in between. The germline V gene has CDR1 MDHEN and CDR2 SYDVKM. The CDR3 is 15 residues long. CDR3 in amino acids: CASSSGTSNTGELFF. The CDR3 bases are TGTGCCAGCAGCTCTGGAACTTCTAACACCGGGGAGCTGTTTTTT. Based on the CDR3 plus reference TRBV28 and TRBJ2-2, the full variable domain is DVKVTQSSRYLVKRTGEKVFLECVQDMDHENMFWYRQDPGLGLRLIYFSYDVKMKEKGDIPEGYSVSREKKERFSLILESASTNQTSMYLCASSSGTSNTGELFFGEGSRLTVL.

V is TRBV6-1 and J is TRBJ1-6; 9 bases are a match to TRBD1. The CDR3 contains 13 residues. V shed 11 bases, J shed 13 bases, and the junction held 12 bases outside the gene matches. CDR1 and CDR2 from the germline V gene are MNHNS and SASEGT. The CDR3 is CAVPGQGILPLHF. The CDR3 nucleotides are TGTGCCGTTCCGGGACAGGGCATTCTTCCCCTCCACTTT.

J is TRBJ2-1 and V is TRBV10-3, with no clear D. This CDR3 comprises 17 residues. Germline V CDR1 and CDR2: ENHRY, SYGVKD. The V end was cut by 0 bases, the J end by 7 bases, with 19 bases between. The CDR3 bases are TGTGCCATCAGTGAGTCGATTGTACAGATAAAGTCAAATGAGCAGTTCTTC. Protein sequence: CAISESIVQIKSNEQFF.

This chain uses TRBV11-2 with TRBJ2-1; 7 bases map to TRBD2. The germline V gene has CDR1 SGHAT and CDR2 FQNNGV. CDR3 length equals 13 residues. V gave up 8 bases and J gave up 6 bases; unmatched junction bases: 7. The CDR3 DNA sequence: TGTGCCAGCGGGGGGGGAAATATCAATGAGCAGTTCTTC. Protein: CASGGGNINEQFF.

The CDR3, as DNA: TGTGCCTGGAGTGATTTAAGGAGCTCCTACAATGAGCAGTTCTTC. Translating it yields CAWSDLRSSYNEQFF. The genes are TRBV30 and TRBJ2-1; D not certain. V gave up 1 base and J gave up 0 bases, with 10 bases separating them. Germline V lookup: CDR1 GTSNPN, CDR2 SVGIG (reference sequence). This CDR3 contains 15 residues.

This clone appeared a single time. The genes are TRBV2 and TRBJ1-1; D call uncertain. The CDR3 is 15 amino acids. Trimming removed 2 bases from V and 1 base from J, with 11 bases in between. The germline gives CDR1 SNHLY, CDR2 FYNNEI. The CDR3 is CASSERGFTNTEAFF. DNA of the CDR3: TGTGCCAGCAGTGAAAGAGGATTTACGAACACTGAAGCTTTCTTT.

This chain joins TRBV14 and TRBJ1-1; D is perhaps TRBD1 (6 bases). Germline CDR1 reads SGHDN; CDR2 reads FVKESK. There are 15 residues in the CDR3. The V end was cut by 0 bases, the J end by 7 bases, with 15 bases between. The DNA for the CDR3 is TGTGCCAGCAGCCAAGATGGTGAACAGGGAGGTGAAGCTTTCTTT. Amino acids: CASSQDGEQGGEAFF.

This sequence joins TRBV7-8 and TRBJ2-3, with TRBD2 matching 10 bases. V lost 2 bases, J lost 2 bases, and 1 base stayed unmatched. In germline, CDR1 is SGHVS, CDR2 FQNEAQ. The CDR3 consists of 15 residues. The CDR3 sequence is CASSLLAGDTDTQYF. The CDR3 coding sequence is TGTGCCAGCAGCTTACTAGCGGGGGACACAGATACGCAGTATTTT.

Regarding this clone: The same CDR3 is also encoded by other DNA sequences in this sample. This chain joins TRBV4-3 and TRBJ2-7, with 7 bases lining up with TRBD2. The CDR3 loop spans 15 amino acids. Germline values: CDR1 LGHNA, CDR2 YSLEER. V was pared by 0 bases and J by 1 base, with 3 bases of the junction left unmatched. The DNA for the CDR3 is TGCGCCAGCAGCCAAGATCGGGGACTATCCTACGAGCAGTACTTC. Its translation is CASSQDRGLSYEQYF.

V is TRBV19 and J is TRBJ2-2, with D perhaps matching TRBD2 (6 bases). CDR3 length: 15 residues. Per the germline V gene, CDR1 is LNHDA and CDR2 is SQIVND (reference sequence). V lost 5 bases, J lost 2 bases, and 12 bases lay in between. CDR3 bases: TGTGCCAGTAGTCCGAAGGACTATAACACCGGGGAGCTGTTTTTT. Protein: CASSPKDYNTGELFF. The full variable domain, completed using reference TRBV19 and TRBJ2-2, is DGGITQSPKYLFRKEGQNVTLSCEQNLNHDAMYWYRQDPGQGLRLIYYSQIVNDFQKGDIAEGYSVSREKKESFPLTVTSAQKNPTAFYLCASSPKDYNTGELFFGEGSRLTVL.